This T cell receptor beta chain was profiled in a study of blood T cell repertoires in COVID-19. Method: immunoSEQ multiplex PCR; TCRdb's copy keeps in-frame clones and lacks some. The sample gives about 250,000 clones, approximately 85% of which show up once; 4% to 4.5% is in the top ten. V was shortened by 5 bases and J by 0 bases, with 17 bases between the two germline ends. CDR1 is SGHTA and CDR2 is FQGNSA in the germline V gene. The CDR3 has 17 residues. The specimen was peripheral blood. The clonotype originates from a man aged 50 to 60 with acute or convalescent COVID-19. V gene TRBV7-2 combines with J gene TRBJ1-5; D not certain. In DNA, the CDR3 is TGTGCCAGCAGCCCTGGGTGGAGTAGCCATAGCAATCAGCCCCAGCATTTT. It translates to CASSPGWSSHSNQPQHF.